The 32 T cell receptor beta chains listed next were all sequenced from one sample in a study of cytomegalovirus exposure and HLA in healthy donors. Use of 60 Vbeta and 13 Jbeta primers characterized the PCR. Only in-frame clones appear in the TCRdb table, and some are missing; sequencing was by immunoSEQ multiplex PCR. Of some 150,000 clones in the sample, about 80% were seen once. The sample consisted of PBMCs. These receptors were taken from a man younger than 30 in good health and CMV-seropositive.

The CDR3 coding sequence is TGTGCCAGCGGAAGCCCCGGACAGGTGGGGGAAAACACTGAAGCTTTCTTT. Protein product: CASGSPGQVGENTEAFF. The chain recombines TRBV2 with TRBJ1-1, with TRBD1 matching over 7 bases. V gave up 8 bases and J gave up 2 bases; unmatched junction bases: 17. The germline V gene has CDR1 SNHLY and CDR2 FYNNEI. The CDR3 has 17 residues.

The chain is built from TRBV18 and TRBJ2-7; 7 bases fit TRBD1. V lost 2 bases, J lost 2 bases, and 0 bases stayed unmatched. Germline loops: CDR1 KGHSH, CDR2 LQKENI. The CDR3 runs to 13 residues. As DNA, the CDR3 is TGTGCCAGCTCACCAACAGGGGCCTACGAGCAGTACTTC. Its translation: CASSPTGAYEQYF.

The chain carries TRBV10-3 and TRBJ2-1; 10 bases match TRBD1. J gave up 6 bases and V 8 bases, and 4 bases lay outside the gene matches. The CDR3 is 13 residues long. The germline gives CDR1 ENHRY, CDR2 SYGVKD. The CDR3 sequence is CAIVDRGRNEQFF. The CDR3 DNA is TGTGCCATCGTAGACAGGGGGCGCAATGAGCAGTTCTTC.

V and J are TRBV4-3 and TRBJ2-7; unclear D gene. The CDR3 spans 13 residues. V was shortened by 0 bases and J by 9 bases, with 12 bases between the two germline ends. Germline CDR1 reads LGHNA; CDR2 reads YSLEER. The DNA of the CDR3 is TGCGCCAGCAGCCAAGATCGTCATTTCGGGCAGTACTTC. Its translation is CASSQDRHFGQYF.

The V call is TRBV16, the J call TRBJ1-1, with TRBD1 identical over 9 bases. The V gene end was trimmed by 4 bases and the J gene end by 5 bases; junction bases not matched to a gene: 8. The CDR3 is made up of 15 amino acids. CDR1 and CDR2 from the germline V gene are KGHSY and FQNENV. The CDR3 region has the DNA TGTGCCAGCAGCCGCGAGACAGGGGGGGCGACTGAAGCTTTCTTT. Protein product: CASSRETGGATEAFF.

The chain has TRBV6-6 and TRBJ1-5; D is unclear. Germline values: CDR1 MNHNY, CDR2 SVGAGI (reference sequence). CDR3 length: 14 residues. Trimming cost V 6 bases and J 1 base, with 10 bases left between them. This CDR3 reads CASRPGGSNQPQHF. For the CDR3, the DNA is TGTGCCAGCAGACCAGGTGGAAGCAATCAGCCCCAGCATTTT.

J is TRBJ2-5 and V is TRBV5-6; 8 positions match TRBD1. The length of the CDR3 is 14 residues. Trimming at V came to 3 bases and at J to 1 base, leaving 2 bases not matched to a gene. CDR1 SGHDT and CDR2 YYEEEE come from the germline V gene. The CDR3 DNA is TGTGCCAGCAGCTCGACAGGGGTCCAAGAGACCCAGTACTTC. It specifies CASSSTGVQETQYF.

The chain has TRBV7-8 and TRBJ1-5; TRBD1 aligns across 9 bases. V was clipped by 1 base and J by 2 bases; unmatched bases: 0. This CDR3 region has 15 residues. From germline, CDR1 is SGHVS and CDR2 FQNEAQ. The CDR3, as DNA: TGTGCCAGCAGCTTAGGGACAGGGGGCAATCAGCCCCAGCATTTT. Translation gives CASSLGTGGNQPQHF.

This chain uses TRBV18 with TRBJ2-2; TRBD2 aligns across 9 bases. Germline V gene sequence: CDR1 KGHSH, CDR2 LQKENI. The CDR3 sequence is 13 residues long. Trimming removed 3 bases from V and 8 bases from J; junction bases left unmatched: 1. The CDR3 here is CASSPTSGGELFF. CDR3 in DNA: TGTGCCAGCTCACCGACTAGCGGAGGGGAGCTGTTTTTT.

This rearrangement joins TRBV4-3 to TRBJ2-1; 8 bases map to TRBD2. V lost 0 bases, J lost 9 bases, and 13 bases stayed unmatched. CDR3 size: 17 residues. The germline V gene has CDR1 LGHNA and CDR2 YSLEER. The CDR3 spells CASSQDRRGLAFGEQFF. The DNA of the CDR3 is TGCGCCAGCAGCCAAGACCGTCGAGGACTAGCATTCGGTGAGCAGTTCTTC.

Points on this clone: One junction end does not reproduce the germline sequence, and a read error may be involved. The sample has other DNA sequences that encode this CDR3 too. V gene TRBV11-2 combines with J gene TRBJ1-1, with D possibly TRBD1 on 6 matching bases. The CDR3 sequence is 13 residues long. Per germline, CDR1 SGHAT and CDR2 FQNNGV. The CDR3 nucleotides read TGTGCCAGCAGCCCCAGGGGCGGCACTGAAGCCTTCTTT. Amino acids: CASSPRGGTEAFF.

In its sample, this clone was seen a few times. The gene calls are TRBV9 and TRBJ2-2; TRBD2 agrees at 9 bases. Trimming at V came to 0 bases and at J to 7 bases, leaving 7 bases not matched to a gene. The CDR3 totals 16 residues. CDR1 SGDLS and CDR2 YYNGEE come from the germline V gene. CDR3 region: CASSVGGGGAVGELFF. In nucleotides, the CDR3 is TGTGCCAGCAGCGTAGGAGGCGGGGGGGCCGTCGGGGAGCTGTTTTTT. Combining the CDR3 with reference TRBV9 and TRBJ2-2 gives the whole variable domain DSGVTQTPKHLITATGQRVTLRCSPRSGDLSVYWYQQSLDQGLQFLIQYYNGEERAKGNILERFSAQQFPDLHSELNLSSLELGDSALYFCASSVGGGGAVGELFFGEGSRLTVL.

The chain carries TRBV6-6 and TRBJ2-3, with TRBD1 matching over 8 bases. The CDR3 runs to 15 residues. CDR1 MNHNY and CDR2 SVGAGI come from the germline V gene (reference sequence). Germline trimming cut 2 bases from V and 6 bases from J; bases unmatched to any gene: 7. The CDR3 DNA follows: TGTGCCAGCAGTTACAGAGGGCAGGGGGCTGATACGCAGTATTTT. Translation gives CASSYRGQGADTQYF.

The chain recombines TRBV4-1 with TRBJ1-4, with 9 nucleotides matching TRBD1. CDR3 size: 14 residues. The trim removed 4 bases at V and 8 bases at J, leaving 5 bases unmatched. Germline assignment: CDR1 MGHRA and CDR2 YSYEKL. CDR3 region: CASSRPGQGEKLFF. The CDR3, as DNA: TGCGCCAGCAGCCGACCGGGACAGGGCGAAAAACTGTTTTTT.

The gene calls are TRBV2 and TRBJ1-5; D not certain. V was shortened by 2 bases and J by 5 bases, with 10 bases between the two germline ends. The CDR3 sequence is 14 residues long. CDR1 is SNHLY, CDR2 FYNNEI, per germline. CDR3 nucleotide sequence: TGTGCCAGCAGTGAAATTCTATCGGATCAGCCCCAGCATTTT. This sequence encodes CASSEILSDQPQHF.

The chain joins TRBV19 to TRBJ2-1, with 10 bases matching TRBD2. CDR3 length equals 15 residues. Germline-derived CDR1 and CDR2 are LNHDA and SQIVND (reference sequence). The V gene end was trimmed by 5 bases and the J gene end by 2 bases; junction bases not matched to a gene: 3. The CDR3 loop reads CASSFLAGAYNEQFF. The CDR3 region has the DNA TGTGCCAGTAGTTTTCTAGCGGGGGCCTACAATGAGCAGTTCTTC.

The chain recombines TRBV7-8 with TRBJ2-7; 8 nucleotides align to TRBD1. The CDR3 is made up of 15 amino acids. Germline loops: CDR1 SGHVS, CDR2 FQNEAQ. V trimming: 0 bases; J trimming: 3 bases; junction bases outside the gene matches: 4. As DNA, the CDR3 is TGTGCCAGCAGCTTAGCCCGGACAGGGAGCTACGAGCAGTACTTC. This sequence encodes CASSLARTGSYEQYF.

Details on this clone: The sample has other DNA sequences that encode this CDR3 too. The chain carries TRBV6-1 and TRBJ1-5; D perhaps matches TRBD1 (6 bases). This CDR3 is built from 14 residues. Deletions cut 2 bases from V and 7 bases from J, with 12 bases between. Germline lookup yields CDR1 MNHNS and CDR2 SASEGT. CDR3 amino acids: CASSERGSSQPQHF. CDR3 coding DNA: TGTGCCAGCAGTGAAAGGGGGTCGAGCCAGCCCCAGCATTTT.

The CDR3 protein is CASSQTGGPTDTQYF. CDR3 DNA sequence: TGTGCCAGCAGCCAGACAGGGGGACCCACAGATACGCAGTATTTT. The V call is TRBV7-7, the J call TRBJ2-3; 9 nucleotides line up with TRBD1. V was pared by 5 bases and J by 2 bases, with 5 bases of the junction left unmatched. Germline CDR1 is SSHAT and CDR2 is FNYEAQ (reference sequence). This CDR3 has 15 amino acids.

This clone showed up just a few times. The chain employs TRBV4-3 and TRBJ1-6, with a possible D match to TRBD1 (5 bases). Germline lookup yields CDR1 LGHNA and CDR2 YSLEER. Trimming removed 0 bases from V and 9 bases from J, with 12 bases in between. The CDR3 is made up of 15 amino acids. CDR3 amino acids: CASSQDSGKGSPLHF. In DNA, the CDR3 is TGCGCCAGCAGCCAAGATTCAGGGAAGGGTTCACCCCTCCACTTT.

The chain is built from TRBV15 and TRBJ1-5; no clear D. This CDR3 contains 16 residues. Trimming cost V 0 bases and J 7 bases, with 16 bases left between them. CDR1 is LNHNV and CDR2 is YYDKDF in the germline V gene (reference sequence). The CDR3 loop reads CATSRDLEGGGQPQHF. The CDR3 bases are TGTGCCACCAGCAGAGATCTCGAGGGCGGTGGGCAGCCCCAGCATTTT.

The J gene is TRBJ1-5, the V gene TRBV15; no clear D. The V end lost 5 bases, the J end lost 0 bases, and 8 bases lay between the germline ends. The CDR3 is made up of 14 amino acids. The V gene's germline CDR1 is LNHNV and CDR2 YYDKDF (reference sequence). The CDR3 bases are TGTGCCACCAGCTTGGTTAGTAGCAATCAGCCCCAGCATTTT. This translates into CATSLVSSNQPQHF.

V is TRBV5-4 and J is TRBJ1-2; 9 bases align to TRBD1. CDR3 length: 14 amino acids. J was trimmed by 4 bases and V by 3 bases; bases with no gene match: 4. Germline assignment: CDR1 SGHNT and CDR2 YYREEE (reference sequence). The CDR3, as DNA: TGTGCCAGCAGCTCACAGGGGGCTAGCTATGGCTACACCTTC. Translation: CASSSQGASYGYTF.

On this clone: The junction does not match germline at one end; this may be a read error. V is TRBV25-1 and J is TRBJ2-2; 9 nucleotides match TRBD2. Germline V gene sequence: CDR1 MGHDK, CDR2 SYGVNS. The CDR3 extends over 15 amino acids. The CDR3 DNA is TGTGCCAGTAGTGGAGGCGGGAGGGACGCCGGGGAGCTGTTTTTT. It yields the protein CASSGGGRDAGELFF.

The chain is built from TRBV7-2 and TRBJ1-1; 8 nucleotides line up with TRBD1. This CDR3 comprises 18 residues. Germline CDR1 and CDR2: SGHTA and FQGNSA. The V segment lost 1 base and the J segment 5 bases; nucleotides outside the gene matches: 15. The CDR3 sequence: CASSLDPIQGVLGTEAFF. CDR3 nucleotides: TGTGCCAGCAGCTTAGACCCTATACAGGGGGTCTTGGGTACTGAAGCTTTCTTT.

This chain links TRBV18 with TRBJ1-2, with D perhaps matching TRBD1 (5 bases). This CDR3 is 15 amino acids long. Germline values: CDR1 KGHSH, CDR2 LQKENI. V lost 4 bases and J lost 0, with 12 bases in between. The CDR3 sequence is CASSQRQTPNYGYTF. As DNA, the CDR3 is TGTGCCAGCTCACAGAGACAGACCCCTAACTATGGCTACACCTTC.

The chain recombines TRBV6-1 with TRBJ1-4; D may be TRBD1 (6 bases). Trimming removed 2 bases from V and 10 bases from J, with 14 bases in between. Germline loops: CDR1 MNHNS, CDR2 SASEGT. The CDR3 covers 14 residues. The CDR3 sequence is CASSESRQVGKLFF. The CDR3 bases are TGTGCCAGCAGTGAATCCCGACAGGTTGGAAAACTGTTTTTT.

V and J are TRBV29-1 and TRBJ2-2; possible D gene TRBD2, 5 bases. Germline V gene lookup returns CDR1 SQVTM and CDR2 ANQGSEA. CDR3 length equals 13 residues. The V and J ends lost 4 bases and 4 bases respectively, with 10 bases between them. The DNA for the CDR3 is TGCAGCGTTGCCATAGGGAGCACCGGGGAGCTGTTTTTT. Its translation is CSVAIGSTGELFF.

This chain connects TRBV7-9 to TRBJ1-2, with 7 bases lining up with TRBD1. Germline values: CDR1 SEHNR, CDR2 FQNEAQ (reference sequence). This CDR3 has 14 amino acids. The V and J ends lost 4 bases and 7 bases, in that order; junction bases with no gene match: 9. CDR3 nucleotides: TGTGCCAGCAGCTCAAACCGACAGGGATCTGGCTACACCTTC. As protein: CASSSNRQGSGYTF. Full variable domain (rest looked up from reference TRBV7-9 and TRBJ1-2): DTGVSQNPRHKITKRGQNVTFRCDPISEHNRLYWYRQTLGQGPEFLTYFQNEAQLEKSRLLSDRFSAERPKGSFSTLEIQRTEQGDSAMYLCASSSNRQGSGYTFGSGTRLTVV.

CDR3 coding DNA: TGTGCCATCAGTCGGACAGGGGGCACTCAGCCCCAGCATTTT. This encodes CAISRTGGTQPQHF. The V and J genes are TRBV10-3 and TRBJ1-5; 11 bases map to TRBD1. The germline V gene encodes CDR1 ENHRY and CDR2 SYGVKD. The CDR3 runs 14 residues. J was trimmed by 6 bases and V by 5 bases; bases with no gene match: 3.

The CDR3 spells CASSLARAGGDDEQFF. The DNA for the CDR3 is TGTGCCAGCAGCTTAGCTCGAGCGGGAGGCGACGATGAGCAGTTCTTC. The V gene is TRBV7-6, the J gene TRBJ2-1; 9 nucleotides match TRBD2. V shed 0 bases, J shed 8 bases, and the junction held 8 bases outside the gene matches. The CDR3 length is 16 residues. Germline V CDR1 and CDR2: SGHVS, FNYEAQ.

As to this clone: This CDR3 is also generated by other DNA sequences in the sample. The chain employs TRBV6-6 and TRBJ1-4, with D tentatively TRBD1 (5 bases). Looked up from germline, CDR1 is MNHNY and CDR2 is SVGAGI (reference sequence). Trimming removed 8 bases from V and 8 bases from J, with 18 bases in between. The CDR3 runs to 14 residues. The CDR3 coding sequence is TGTGCCAGCGGAATGGGCAGGGCGGGGGAAAAACTGTTTTTT. Translating it yields CASGMGRAGEKLFF.